The TCR beta chain described here comes from a study of OX40 agonist ivuxolimab in advanced cancers. Generated by immunoSEQ multiplex PCR, the TCRdb table keeps only in-frame clones and is missing some. The data hold 45,000 to 65,000 clones, with approximately 87% observed a single time. CDR3 size: 15 residues. Trimming at V came to 6 bases and at J to 3 bases, leaving 9 bases not matched to a gene. CDR1 and CDR2 (germline): MNHEY, SVGAGI. The specimen was CD4+ or CD8+ T cells sorted from blood, collected in a trial of the OX40 agonist ivuxolimab. This clonotype was obtained from an adult with an advanced solid tumor such as melanoma, head and neck, liver or kidney cancer. The rearrangement links TRBV6-5 to TRBJ2-5; 8 bases match TRBD2. The CDR3 nucleotides are TGTGCCAGCAGCCGCCGGGGACTAGGGGAAGAGACCCAGTACTTC. It encodes CASSRRGLGEETQYF.